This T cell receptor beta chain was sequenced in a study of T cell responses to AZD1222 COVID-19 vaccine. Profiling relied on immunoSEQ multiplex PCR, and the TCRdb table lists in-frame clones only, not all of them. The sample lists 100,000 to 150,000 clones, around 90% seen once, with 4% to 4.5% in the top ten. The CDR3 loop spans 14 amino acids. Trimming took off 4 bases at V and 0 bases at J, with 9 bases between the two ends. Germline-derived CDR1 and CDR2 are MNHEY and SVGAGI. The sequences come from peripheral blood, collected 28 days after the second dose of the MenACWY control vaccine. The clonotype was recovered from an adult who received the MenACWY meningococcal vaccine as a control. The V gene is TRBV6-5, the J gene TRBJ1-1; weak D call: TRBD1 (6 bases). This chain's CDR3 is CASSLRTVNTEAFF. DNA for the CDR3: TGTGCCAGCAGTTTGCGGACAGTGAACACTGAAGCTTTCTTT.